Presented here are 18 T cell receptor beta chains from one specimen sequenced in a study of cytomegalovirus exposure and HLA in healthy donors. Sequencing was performed with immunoSEQ multiplex PCR; in TCRdb, only in-frame clones are kept and a portion is missing. This table has some 150,000 clones, around 86% appearing once. The sequenced sample consisted of PBMCs. The receptors stem from a man aged 18-30 years in good health and CMV-seropositive.

The chain recombines TRBV7-2 with TRBJ2-7; D perhaps matches TRBD2 (6 bases). This CDR3 contains 15 residues. CDR1 is SGHTA, CDR2 FQGNSA, per germline. V lost 5 bases to trimming and J lost 4 bases, with 18 bases between them. CDR3 in DNA: TGTGCCAGCAGCCCCGGGCCTAATGGAGGGTACGAGCAGTACTTC. Amino acid sequence: CASSPGPNGGYEQYF. Full variable domain (outside the CDR3, taken from reference TRBV7-2 and TRBJ2-7): GAGVSQSPSNKVTEKGKDVELRCDPISGHTALYWYRQSLGQGLEFLIYFQGNSAPDKSGLPSDRFSAERTGGSVSTLTIQRTQQEDSAVYLCASSPGPNGGYEQYFGPGTRLTVT.

This clone appeared a single time. V and J are TRBV28 and TRBJ2-1; tentative D call: TRBD2 (6 bases). V was clipped by 3 bases and J by 2 bases, with 14 bases between them. CDR3 size: 16 residues. CDR1 is MDHEN and CDR2 is SYDVKM in the germline V gene. The CDR3 protein is CASSFAGSRAYNEQFF. CDR3 sequence (DNA): TGTGCCAGCAGTTTCGCGGGGAGTCGCGCCTACAATGAGCAGTTCTTC.

The rearrangement links TRBV6-6 to TRBJ2-6, with D perhaps matching TRBD1 (5 bases). The germline CDR1 and CDR2 sequences are MNHNY and SVGAGI (reference sequence). V lost 7 bases to trimming and J lost 4 bases, with 14 bases between them. The CDR3 is made up of 15 amino acids. CDR3 DNA: TGTGCCAGCATGCTCCAAGGGGTGGGGGCCAACGTCCTGACTTTC. Translation: CASMLQGVGANVLTF.

The V and J genes are TRBV5-1 and TRBJ1-1; D possibly corresponds to TRBD1 (6 bases). The CDR3 is made up of 15 amino acids. CDR1 is SGHRS and CDR2 is YFSETQ in the germline V gene. The ends were cut back, 0 bases at V and 1 base at J, with 10 bases in the middle. This CDR3 is CASSLEDRRNTEAFF. DNA of the CDR3: TGCGCCAGCAGCTTGGAAGACAGGCGGAACACTGAAGCTTTCTTT.

V is TRBV25-1 and J is TRBJ2-3; TRBD1 is a possible D gene (6 bases). Germline CDR1 is MGHDK and CDR2 is SYGVNS. The CDR3 sequence is 10 residues long. V lost 8 bases and J lost 7, with 7 bases in between. CDR3 in amino acids: CASQGNTQYF. CDR3 nucleotides: TGTGCCAGCCAGGGGAATACGCAGTATTTT.

The V and J genes are TRBV9 and TRBJ1-2; 7 nucleotides align to TRBD1. The junction had 8 bases not matched to a gene; V was cut back by 3 bases and J by 3 bases. The CDR3 is 15 amino acids. Germline CDR1 is SGDLS and CDR2 is YYNGEE. CDR3 sequence (DNA): TGTGCCAGCAGCGGCGGGACAGAGCTATACTATGGCTACACCTTC. Translation gives CASSGGTELYYGYTF.

This chain links TRBV5-1 with TRBJ2-1, with 10 positions matching TRBD1. CDR3 length: 15 residues. Germline CDR1 and CDR2: SGHRS and YFSETQ. After removal of 0 bases from V and 3 bases from J, the junction contained 0 bases not matched to a gene. CDR3 in amino acids: CASSLGTGGYNEQFF. The CDR3, as DNA: TGCGCCAGCAGCTTGGGGACAGGGGGCTACAATGAGCAGTTCTTC. Complete variable domain (other parts from reference TRBV5-1 and TRBJ2-1): KAGVTQTPRYLIKTRGQQVTLSCSPISGHRSVSWYQQTPGQGLQFLFEYFSETQRNKGNFPGRFSGRQFSNSRSEMNVSTLELGDSALYLCASSLGTGGYNEQFFGPGTRLTVL.

The chain carries TRBV7-9 and TRBJ1-4, with TRBD1 matching 7 bases. With 1 base clipped from V and 8 bases from J, the junction kept 4 bases outside the gene matches. Germline V gene lookup returns CDR1 SEHNR and CDR2 FQNEAQ (reference sequence). The CDR3 has 14 residues. CDR3 in DNA: TGTGCCAGCAGCTTAGACCGGGACAGAGAAAAACTGTTTTTT. Its translation: CASSLDRDREKLFF.

V and J are TRBV28 and TRBJ1-2; tentatively, D is TRBD1 (5 bases). The CDR3 covers 15 residues. Germline CDR1 is MDHEN and CDR2 is SYDVKM. Trimming took 2 bases from V and 5 from J, leaving 15 bases between them. Here the CDR3 DNA reads TGTGCCAGCAGTTTAATCCCGGGGGATCAGTATGGCTACACCTTC. Protein product: CASSLIPGDQYGYTF.

In this sample, this clone turned up a few times. The chain is built from TRBV5-4 and TRBJ2-2; 7 nucleotides align to TRBD1. In germline, CDR1 is SGHNT, CDR2 YYREEE (reference sequence). V shed 0 bases, J shed 9 bases, and the junction held 8 bases outside the gene matches. This CDR3 spans 15 amino acids. The CDR3 protein is CASSLGQGSTRELFF. CDR3 sequence (DNA): TGTGCCAGCAGCTTGGGACAGGGTTCGACGCGGGAGCTGTTTTTT.

In the case of this clone: In the same sample, other DNA sequences code for this CDR3. V usage is TRBV5-1 and J usage is TRBJ1-4; D is uncertain. In germline, CDR1 is SGHRS, CDR2 YFSETQ. Between the trimmed V and J ends, which lost 0 bases and 6 bases, there was a span of 9 bases. The CDR3 runs to 14 residues. The CDR3: CASSLGTGDEKLFF. The CDR3 nucleotides read TGCGCCAGCAGCTTGGGGACTGGAGATGAAAAACTGTTTTTT.

This chain uses TRBV4-3 with TRBJ1-1; 8 nucleotides match TRBD1. CDR1 and CDR2 from the germline V gene are LGHNA and YSLEER. This CDR3 has 15 residues. V lost 0 bases and J lost 3; bases outside the gene matches: 3. The CDR3 protein is CASSQDQGADTEAFF. The CDR3 DNA sequence: TGCGCCAGCAGCCAAGATCAGGGGGCGGACACTGAAGCTTTCTTT.

This clone was found once. This sequence joins TRBV27 and TRBJ2-3; 8 bases align to TRBD2. Germline-derived CDR1 and CDR2 are MNHEY and SMNVEV (reference sequence). The CDR3 has 17 amino acids. Unmatched junction bases numbered 10, after V lost 1 base and J lost 4 bases. The DNA for the CDR3 is TGTGCCAGCAGTTTATTGCCCCCAGCGGGGGCCCCAGATACGCAGTATTTT. It yields the protein CASSLLPPAGAPDTQYF.

The chain combines TRBV5-6 with TRBJ2-4; TRBD1 matches 11 bases. CDR3 size: 16 residues. Germline CDR1 is SGHDT and CDR2 is YYEEEE. With V trimmed by 2 bases and J by 6 bases, 7 bases remained unmatched. The CDR3 sequence is CASSLGTGGFRNIQYF. For the CDR3, the DNA is TGTGCCAGCAGCTTAGGGACAGGGGGTTTCCGAAACATTCAGTACTTC.

The V gene is TRBV6-5, the J gene TRBJ2-7, with 7 bases that match TRBD1. There are 15 residues in the CDR3. Germline CDR1 and CDR2: MNHEY and SVGAGI. The junction had 8 bases not matched to a gene; V was cut back by 6 bases and J by 0 bases. The CDR3 sequence is CASRDRRLSSYEQYF. The CDR3, as DNA: TGTGCCAGCAGGGACAGGCGATTAAGCTCCTACGAGCAGTACTTC.

Of note for this clone: The sample contains more than one DNA sequence encoding this CDR3. The chain couples TRBV18 to TRBJ2-7, with D possibly being TRBD2 (7 bases). Trimming took 2 bases from V and 5 from J, leaving 10 bases between them. This CDR3 is built from 13 residues. Germline lookup yields CDR1 KGHSH and CDR2 LQKENI. This CDR3 reads CASSPWGGDEQYF. The CDR3, as DNA: TGTGCCAGCTCACCATGGGGGGGCGACGAGCAGTACTTC.

The chain has TRBV6-5 and TRBJ1-5; D remains ambiguous. V lost 3 bases and J 5 bases, leaving 8 bases between the germline ends. Germline V CDR1 and CDR2: MNHEY, SVGAGI. The CDR3 consists of 13 residues. The CDR3 here is CASSYAEDQPQHF. CDR3 coding DNA: TGTGCCAGCAGTTATGCGGAAGATCAGCCCCAGCATTTT.

The V call is TRBV7-3, the J call TRBJ2-7, with a weak D call TRBD2 (5 bases). Germline CDR1 SGHTA, CDR2 FQGTGA. Trimming removed 1 base from V and 7 bases from J, with 11 bases in between. This CDR3 is 13 amino acids long. The DNA of the CDR3 is TGTGCCAGCAGCTTAATATCGGGGAATGAGCAGTACTTC. As protein: CASSLISGNEQYF.